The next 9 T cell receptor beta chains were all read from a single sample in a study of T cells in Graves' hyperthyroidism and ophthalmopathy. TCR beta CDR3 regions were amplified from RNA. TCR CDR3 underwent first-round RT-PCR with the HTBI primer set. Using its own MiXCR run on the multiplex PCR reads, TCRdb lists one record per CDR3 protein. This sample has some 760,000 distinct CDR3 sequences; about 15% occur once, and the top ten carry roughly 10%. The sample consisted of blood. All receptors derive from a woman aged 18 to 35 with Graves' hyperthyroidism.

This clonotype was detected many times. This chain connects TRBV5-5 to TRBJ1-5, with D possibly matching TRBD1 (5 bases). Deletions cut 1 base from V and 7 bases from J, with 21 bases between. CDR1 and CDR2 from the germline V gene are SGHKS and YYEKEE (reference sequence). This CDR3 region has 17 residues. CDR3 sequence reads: CASSLLPQGSAGQPQHF. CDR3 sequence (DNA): TGTGCCAGCAGCTTGCTCCCGCAGGGCTCGGCGGGACAGCCCCAGCATTTT.

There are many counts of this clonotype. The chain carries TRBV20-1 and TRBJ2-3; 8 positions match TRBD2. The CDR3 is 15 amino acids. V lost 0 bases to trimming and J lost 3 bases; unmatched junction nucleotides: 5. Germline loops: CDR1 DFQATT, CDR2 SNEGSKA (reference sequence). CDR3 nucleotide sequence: TGCAGTGCTAGAGATCGGGGGACTAGTACAGATACGCAGTATTTT. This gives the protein CSARDRGTSTDTQYF.

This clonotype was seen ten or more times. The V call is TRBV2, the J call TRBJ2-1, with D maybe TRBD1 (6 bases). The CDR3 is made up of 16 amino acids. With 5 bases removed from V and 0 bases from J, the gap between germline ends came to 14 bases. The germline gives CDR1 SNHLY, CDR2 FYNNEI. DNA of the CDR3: TGTGCCAGCAGTCTACAGGGTTATAGCTCCTACAATGAGCAGTTCTTC. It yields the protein CASSLQGYSSYNEQFF.

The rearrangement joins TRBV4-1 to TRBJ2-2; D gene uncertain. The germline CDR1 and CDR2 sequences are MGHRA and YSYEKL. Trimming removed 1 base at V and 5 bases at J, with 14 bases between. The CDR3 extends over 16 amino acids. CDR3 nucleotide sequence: TGCGCCAGCAGCCAAGGCGCCGACCGCACAACCGGGGAGCTGTTTTTT. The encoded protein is CASSQGADRTTGELFF.

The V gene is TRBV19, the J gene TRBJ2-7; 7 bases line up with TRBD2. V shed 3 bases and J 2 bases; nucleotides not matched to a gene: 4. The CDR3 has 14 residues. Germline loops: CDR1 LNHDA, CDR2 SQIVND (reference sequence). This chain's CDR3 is CASSMAGVPYEQYF. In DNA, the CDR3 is TGTGCCAGTAGTATGGCGGGAGTCCCCTACGAGCAGTACTTC.

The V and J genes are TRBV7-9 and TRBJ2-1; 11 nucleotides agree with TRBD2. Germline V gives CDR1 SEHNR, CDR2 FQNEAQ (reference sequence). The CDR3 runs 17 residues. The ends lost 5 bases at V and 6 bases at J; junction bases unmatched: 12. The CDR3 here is CASSRVVAGLAVNEQFF. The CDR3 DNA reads TGTGCCAGCAGCCGAGTGGTGGCGGGACTAGCGGTCAATGAGCAGTTCTTC.

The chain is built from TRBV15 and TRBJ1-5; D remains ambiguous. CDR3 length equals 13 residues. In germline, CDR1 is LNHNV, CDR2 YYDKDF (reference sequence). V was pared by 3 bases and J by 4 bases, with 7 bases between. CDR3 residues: CATSRLGNQPQHF. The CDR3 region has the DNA TGTGCCACCAGCAGGTTGGGAAATCAGCCCCAGCATTTT.

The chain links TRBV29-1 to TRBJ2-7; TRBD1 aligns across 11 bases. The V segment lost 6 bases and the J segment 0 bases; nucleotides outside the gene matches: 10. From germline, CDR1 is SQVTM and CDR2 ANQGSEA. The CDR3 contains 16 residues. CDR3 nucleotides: TGCAGCGTCGTATCCCGGGACAGGGGGGACTCCTACGAGCAGTACTTC. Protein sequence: CSVVSRDRGDSYEQYF.

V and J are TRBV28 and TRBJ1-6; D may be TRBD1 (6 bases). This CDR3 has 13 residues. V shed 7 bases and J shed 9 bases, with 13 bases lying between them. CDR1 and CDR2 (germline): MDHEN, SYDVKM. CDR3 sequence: CASKGGMGSPLHF. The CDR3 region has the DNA TGTGCCAGCAAAGGGGGAATGGGTTCACCCCTCCACTTT.